Presented here are 25 T cell receptor beta chains from one specimen sequenced in a study of monozygotic twins with inflammatory bowel disease. Using the 5' RACE reads, TCRdb records one entry per CDR3 protein without DNA. The repertoire table contains 95,000 to 110,000 distinct CDR3 sequences. Material for sequencing was blood. The receptors here all came from a human donor with ulcerative colitis or Crohn's disease, or a healthy co-twin of an affected twin (not recorded which).

The CDR3 loop reads CASSLQGIREKLFF. The chain has TRBV7-2 and TRBJ1-4; TCRdb calls TRBD1, which cannot be checked without DNA. The CDR3 has 14 residues. CDR1 and CDR2 from the germline V gene are SGHTA and FQGNSA.

The J gene is TRBJ2-7, the V gene TRBV20-1. CDR1 is DFQATT and CDR2 is SNEGSKA in the germline V gene (reference sequence). This CDR3 region has 14 residues. The CDR3 sequence is CSASRSGSTNEQYF.

The gene calls are TRBV28 and TRBJ1-2; TCRdb reports TRBD1, a call that lacks DNA to check it against. This CDR3 region has 14 residues. Germline values: CDR1 MDHEN, CDR2 SYDVKM. This chain's CDR3 is CASSPGASNYGYTF.

The chain combines TRBV7-9 with TRBJ2-5. Germline values: CDR1 SEHNR, CDR2 FQNEAQ (reference sequence). This CDR3 has 13 residues. CDR3 sequence reads: CASSLDILETQYF.

The J gene is TRBJ1-2, the V gene TRBV7-9; TCRdb returns TRBD1, unconfirmable since there is no DNA. This CDR3 region has 15 residues. Per germline, CDR1 SEHNR and CDR2 FQNEAQ (reference sequence). The CDR3 region is CASSLEGQGYYGYTF.

This chain links TRBV20-1 with TRBJ2-4; TCRdb gives TRBD1 as the D gene, but with no DNA this cannot be confirmed. The CDR3 has 12 residues. Germline-derived CDR1 and CDR2 are DFQATT and SNEGSKA (reference sequence). Here the CDR3 reads CSAEPVRGIQYF.

CDR3 loop: CASSATGKLETQYF. The chain couples TRBV10-2 to TRBJ2-5; TCRdb lists TRBD1, though no DNA is available to test this call. The CDR3 extends over 14 amino acids. Germline lookup yields CDR1 WSHSY and CDR2 SAAADI.

The rearrangement uses TRBV19 and TRBJ1-1. The CDR3 loop spans 15 amino acids. CDR1 and CDR2 from the germline V gene are LNHDA and SQIVND (reference sequence). This CDR3 reads CATQTDRLANTEAFF.

The chain joins TRBV4-2 to TRBJ2-2; the D gene TCRdb calls, TRBD2, cannot be checked with no DNA. From germline, CDR1 is LGHNA and CDR2 YNFKEQ. The CDR3 sequence is 18 residues long. The CDR3 region is CASSQMWTSGTNAGELFF.

The chain couples TRBV20-1 to TRBJ2-7; TCRdb's D gene call, TRBD2, goes unchecked for lack of DNA. The CDR3 length is 15 residues. CDR1 and CDR2 (germline): DFQATT, SNEGSKA (reference sequence). CDR3 region: CSAGGKRETSYEQYF.

The chain combines TRBV20-1 with TRBJ2-4; absent DNA, TCRdb's TRBD1 call cannot be checked. Germline V CDR1 and CDR2: DFQATT, SNEGSKA (reference sequence). CDR3 length: 18 amino acids. The CDR3 reads CSAFAHRGPSSAKNIQYF.

The chain uses TRBV9 and TRBJ1-2. The germline V gene encodes CDR1 SGDLS and CDR2 YYNGEE. The CDR3 spans 16 residues. The chain's CDR3 is CASSVAPGSTLYGYTF.

The J gene is TRBJ2-1, the V gene TRBV20-1; TCRdb indicates TRBD2, and absent DNA this call remains unverified. The CDR3 runs to 15 residues. The V gene's germline CDR1 is DFQATT and CDR2 SNEGSKA (reference sequence). The CDR3 here is CSARERTSGNREQFF.

The chain employs TRBV6-5 and TRBJ2-7. Germline V gene sequence: CDR1 MNHEY, CDR2 SVGAGI. The CDR3 consists of 14 residues. The CDR3 here is CASSIQAAHYEQYF.

The chain employs TRBV7-3 and TRBJ2-1. The CDR3 sequence is 12 residues long. The germline V gene has CDR1 SGHTA and CDR2 FQGTGA. The CDR3 reads CASSSTSNEQFF.

V is TRBV29-1 and J is TRBJ2-2. The CDR3 loop spans 12 amino acids. The germline V gene has CDR1 SQVTM and CDR2 ANQGSEA. The CDR3: CSIGGDTGELFF.

This chain joins TRBV19 and TRBJ1-5; the TCRdb D gene call, TRBD1, has no DNA to confirm it. Looked up from germline, CDR1 is LNHDA and CDR2 is SQIVND (reference sequence). This CDR3 is 14 amino acids long. The CDR3 sequence: CASSIRGGNQPQHF.

The rearrangement links TRBV20-1 to TRBJ1-2. CDR1 is DFQATT, CDR2 SNEGSKA, per germline (reference sequence). This CDR3 contains 15 residues. This chain's CDR3 is CSARDSAGTLYGYTF.

The chain links TRBV20-1 to TRBJ2-1; TCRdb proposes TRBD1, but this gene call is untestable without DNA. The CDR3 is 17 residues long. CDR1 DFQATT and CDR2 SNEGSKA come from the germline V gene (reference sequence). CDR3 protein: CSARTDRGGESYNEQFF.

The chain carries TRBV10-3 and TRBJ2-1; TCRdb proposes TRBD1, but this gene call is untestable without DNA. Germline CDR1 reads ENHRY; CDR2 reads SYGVKD. The CDR3 has 13 amino acids. The CDR3 is CAISDPLYNEQFF.

The chain is built from TRBV7-8 and TRBJ2-3; the D call from TCRdb, TRBD2, cannot be confirmed without DNA. CDR3 size: 17 residues. Germline V CDR1 and CDR2: SGHVS, FQNEAQ. The chain's CDR3 is CASSLAGLAGGRDTQYF.

This sequence joins TRBV6-1 and TRBJ2-6. The germline CDR1 and CDR2 sequences are MNHNS and SASEGT. CDR3 length equals 15 residues. CDR3 residues: CASIPQGSGANVLTF.

This chain connects TRBV5-1 to TRBJ2-2; TCRdb calls TRBD2, which cannot be checked without DNA. The CDR3 totals 15 residues. Germline lookup yields CDR1 SGHRS and CDR2 YFSETQ. CDR3 loop: CASSLQRELPGELFF.

The chain employs TRBV24-1 and TRBJ2-1; TCRdb gives TRBD1 as the D gene, but with no DNA this cannot be confirmed. Germline V gives CDR1 KGHDR, CDR2 SFDVKD. The CDR3 has 17 amino acids. This chain's CDR3 is CATSDPKSGIPVNEQFF.

The gene calls are TRBV28 and TRBJ2-5; there is no DNA to check the TCRdb D call of TRBD2. CDR1 is MDHEN and CDR2 is SYDVKM in the germline V gene. This CDR3 has 15 residues. The CDR3: CASSTRAGTRETQYF.